This T cell receptor (beta chain) came from a study of beta chain features in type 1 diabetes. This clone was observed a handful of times. Germline-derived CDR1 and CDR2 are LGHNT and FRNRAP. V was trimmed by 6 bases and J by 2 bases, leaving 12 bases between them. The CDR3 runs to 14 residues. Reverse transcribing all isolated RNA meant expressed TCRB transcripts were sequenced. The repertoire was sequenced with immunoSEQ multiplex PCR; TCRdb's copy has only in-frame clones and lacks some. The data show a few hundred thousand clones, 25% to 30% seen once. V is TRBV12-5 and J is TRBJ2-3; perhaps TRBD2 as D (6 bases). The source material was central memory CD4+ T cells from blood. This clonotype was sampled from a man aged 25 to 40 in good health. CDR3 sequence reads: CASGSGDHTDTQYF. In DNA form, the CDR3 reads TGTGCTAGTGGCTCGGGGGACCACACAGATACGCAGTATTTT.